The present entry profiles one T cell receptor beta chain with its context. Its matching antigen is unknown. This PCR relied on a set of 60 Vbeta primers and 13 Jbeta primers. Method: immunoSEQ multiplex PCR; TCRdb's copy keeps in-frame clones and lacks some. The sample consists of 170,000 or so clones, roughly 80% of them appearing once. These data belong to a study of cytomegalovirus exposure and HLA in healthy donors. Findings of the study overall: Clonal expansion was found to be greater in HLA-associated TCR beta chains than in equally common others in a later analysis. Sequencing artifact likely explains a cluster of highly shared sequence variants.

From germline, CDR1 is LNHNV and CDR2 YYDKDF (reference sequence). J was trimmed by 4 bases and V by 1 base; bases with no gene match: 9. The CDR3 consists of 16 residues. The chain couples TRBV15 to TRBJ2-5, with TRBD2 matching 7 bases. The sequence derives from a man aged 35 to 55 in good health and CMV-seronegative. Material for sequencing was PBMCs. The CDR3 protein is CATSRASTSVGETQYF. The CDR3 nucleotides are TGTGCCACCAGCAGAGCCTCAACTAGCGTAGGAGAGACCCAGTACTTC.